The sequence of this T cell receptor (beta chain) was determined in a study of CD8 T cells in ankylosing spondylitis. Notes on the study in general: Clones linked to the disease showed a CD8+ phenotype. They occurred at relatively low frequencies in peripheral blood. Within ankylosing spondylitis blood, a TCR beta motif made up of eight highly homologous variants appeared to be characteristic.

Via MiXCR, TCRdb re-called the 5' RACE reads, giving one row per CDR3 protein. The sample shows 350,000 or so distinct CDR3 sequences, 8% of them seen only once. Germline lookup yields CDR1 LGHNA and CDR2 YNFKEQ. The CDR3 is made up of 16 amino acids. Unmatched junction bases numbered 9, after V lost 0 bases and J lost 4 bases. This clonotype was observed at least ten times. The antigen is unknown. The TCR originated in a male donor with ankylosing spondylitis. Sequencing was performed on blood, either unsorted or a sorted T cell fraction (not recorded which). V and J are TRBV4-2 and TRBJ2-7, with 7 bases aligning to TRBD1. CDR3 nucleotide sequence: TGTGCCAGCAGCCAAGATCTTCGGGACAGCTTATACGAGCAGTACTTC. Translation: CASSQDLRDSLYEQYF.